This TCR beta chain was profiled in a study of identical twins. Study findings and constraints: Conclusions were based on cross-sectional statistical analysis, without following the same donors. Partly confounded zero-insertion analyses could result from invariant MAIT and iNKT cells.

V shed 7 bases and J 2 bases; nucleotides not matched to a gene: 13. CDR1 is MNHEY and CDR2 is SVGAGI in the germline V gene. This CDR3 has 16 residues. This clonotype has just a few counts. Its antigen is unidentified. TCRdb reprocessed the 5' RACE reads with MiXCR, giving one entry per CDR3 protein. This table holds 100,000 to 110,000 distinct CDR3 sequences, less than 6.5% found once. This TCR came from a woman between 50 and 59 years old in good health. The chain combines TRBV6-5 with TRBJ2-7; the match to TRBD2 covers 8 bases. Material for sequencing was memory T cells sorted from blood. CDR3 amino acids: CASKVGGLAPTYEQYF. For the CDR3, the DNA is TGTGCCAGCAAGGTGGGTGGACTAGCTCCTACCTACGAGCAGTACTTC.